The 16 T cell receptor beta chains listed next were all sequenced from one sample in a study of blood T cell repertoires in COVID-19. Produced via immunoSEQ multiplex PCR; TCRdb's table is partial and in-frame only. The data hold 200,000 to 250,000 clones, with less than 90% observed a single time. Sequencing used peripheral blood. The receptors originated from a woman aged 50 to 60 with acute or convalescent COVID-19.

The chain carries TRBV5-6 and TRBJ2-1; TRBD2 aligns across 7 bases. The CDR3 is 16 residues long. Trimming removed 0 bases from V and 8 bases from J; junction bases left unmatched: 11. Germline CDR1 is SGHDT and CDR2 is YYEEEE. The chain's CDR3 is CASSLDPSGGWHEQFF. The CDR3 nucleotides are TGTGCCAGCAGCTTGGACCCCTCGGGGGGTTGGCATGAGCAGTTCTTC.

The chain carries TRBV7-9 and TRBJ2-3; D not resolved. V lost 3 bases and J 9 bases, leaving 13 bases between the germline ends. The length of the CDR3 is 13 residues. CDR1 SEHNR and CDR2 FQNEAQ come from the germline V gene (reference sequence). The CDR3 region has the DNA TGTGCCAGCAGCTTTGGATTCTCAGGCACGCAGTATTTT. Amino acids: CASSFGFSGTQYF.

A note on this clone: A junction end diverges from the germline sequence, so it may reflect a read error. The chain is built from TRBV19 and TRBJ2-5; TRBD2 aligns across 12 bases. The CDR3 sequence is 12 residues long. Germline CDR1 reads LNHDA; CDR2 reads SQIVND (reference sequence). Written as DNA, the CDR3 is TGTGCCAGTAGTATACTAGCGGGAGGGCTAAACTTC. Its protein product is CASSILAGGLNF.

The V call is TRBV18, the J call TRBJ1-3, with D perhaps matching TRBD1 (6 bases). The CDR3 has 15 amino acids. The germline V gene encodes CDR1 KGHSH and CDR2 LQKENI. The V gene lost 5 bases and the J gene lost 0 bases, with 11 bases spanning the gap. CDR3 sequence (DNA): TGTGCCAGCTCAGGGGACAACAGCTCTGGAAACACCATATATTTT. This encodes CASSGDNSSGNTIYF.

The chain recombines TRBV19 with TRBJ2-7, with a tentative D call TRBD2 (6 bases). Germline CDR1 is LNHDA and CDR2 is SQIVND (reference sequence). The CDR3 totals 14 residues. Between the trimmed V and J ends, which lost 4 bases and 4 bases, there was a span of 14 bases. The CDR3 loop reads CASSTSGGLYEQYF. CDR3 DNA sequence: TGTGCCAGTAGTACGAGCGGAGGGTTATACGAGCAGTACTTC.

The chain recombines TRBV5-4 with TRBJ2-5; possibly TRBD2 for D (6 bases). CDR3 size: 13 residues. CDR1 and CDR2 from the germline V gene are SGHNT and YYREEE (reference sequence). Trimming cost V 1 base and J 5 bases, with 9 bases left between them. This chain's CDR3 is CASSLMRGETQYF. Here the CDR3 DNA reads TGTGCCAGCAGCTTGATGCGGGGCGAGACCCAGTACTTC.

This chain links TRBV12-3 or TRBV12-4 with TRBJ2-7; TRBD1 matches at 8 bases. The length of the CDR3 is 13 residues. The V segment lost 5 bases and the J segment 6 bases; nucleotides outside the gene matches: 6. CDR3 bases: TGTGCCAGCAGTACAATGACAGGGGCCGAGCAGTACTTC. This gives the protein CASSTMTGAEQYF.

The chain joins TRBV7-9 to TRBJ2-7; 9 nucleotides line up with TRBD2. Germline lookup yields CDR1 SEHNR and CDR2 FQNEAQ (reference sequence). V lost 1 base and J lost 4; bases outside the gene matches: 5. The CDR3 loop spans 15 amino acids. CDR3 sequence (DNA): TGTGCCAGCAGCTTAGTGACTAGCGGACAATACGAGCAGTACTTC. It translates to CASSLVTSGQYEQYF.

V gene TRBV7-2 combines with J gene TRBJ1-1; D ambiguous. The CDR3 consists of 13 residues. The germline gives CDR1 SGHTA, CDR2 FQGNSA. Trimming stripped 2 bases from V and 4 bases from J, with 8 bases between. CDR3 protein: CASSLTGFTEAFF. CDR3 DNA: TGTGCCAGCAGCTTAACCGGGTTCACTGAAGCTTTCTTT.

J is TRBJ2-7 and V is TRBV9, with a possible D match to TRBD2 (6 bases). Trimming stripped 4 bases from V and 5 bases from J, with 16 bases between. The germline V gene has CDR1 SGDLS and CDR2 YYNGEE. The CDR3 is made up of 14 amino acids. CDR3 DNA: TGTGCCAGCAGCCCCTCCGGGAGCCGTAACGAGCAGTACTTC. It specifies CASSPSGSRNEQYF.

The rearrangement uses TRBV30 and TRBJ1-1; unclear D gene. Germline loops: CDR1 GTSNPN, CDR2 SVGIG (reference sequence). CDR3 size: 12 residues. V lost 5 bases and J lost 1, with 8 bases in between. The CDR3 region has the DNA TGTGCCTGGTTCAGTTGGAACACTGAAGCTTTCTTT. As protein: CAWFSWNTEAFF.

This chain links TRBV10-3 with TRBJ1-1, with D tentatively TRBD1 (5 bases). The V end was cut by 6 bases, the J end by 11 bases, with 13 bases between. The CDR3 spans 11 residues. Per the germline V gene, CDR1 is ENHRY and CDR2 is SYGVKD. This CDR3 is CAIRGGLTAFF. In DNA form, the CDR3 reads TGTGCCATCAGGGGGGGATTGACCGCTTTCTTT.

This sequence joins TRBV2 and TRBJ2-2, with TRBD1 as a possible D gene (6 bases). V lost 6 bases to trimming and J lost 4 bases, with 15 bases between them. Germline CDR1 SNHLY, CDR2 FYNNEI. CDR3 length equals 15 residues. The CDR3 sequence: CASSDTGTTTGELFF. The CDR3 nucleotides are TGTGCCAGCAGCGACACCGGGACAACCACCGGGGAGCTGTTTTTT.

The chain has TRBV13 and TRBJ2-1; 10 bases line up with TRBD2. The V and J ends lost 2 bases and 10 bases, in that order; junction bases with no gene match: 11. Germline V lookup: CDR1 PRHDT, CDR2 FYEKMQ (reference sequence). The CDR3 covers 16 residues. CDR3 nucleotide sequence: TGTGCCAGCAGCTTAACCCGAGCTAGCGGGAGTTTGGAGCAGTTCTTC. It is translated as CASSLTRASGSLEQFF.

This clone is a singleton in its sample. The chain combines TRBV21-1 with TRBJ1-2. TRBV21-1 is reported as a pseudogene. The CDR3 loop spans 17 amino acids. CDR3 DNA: TGTGCCAGCAGCAAACCCCAACCCCCCGGGAAAGACTATGGCTACACCTTC. It is translated as CASSKPQPPGKDYGYTF.

In nucleotides, the CDR3 is TGCGCCAGCAGGGACCTAGCGGGGGGATCGGAGACCCAGTACTTC. It encodes CASRDLAGGSETQYF. The chain links TRBV10-2 to TRBJ2-5, with 11 bases fitting TRBD2. The CDR3 extends over 15 amino acids. In germline, CDR1 is WSHSY, CDR2 SAAADI. The trim removed 6 bases at V and 5 bases at J, leaving 8 bases unmatched.